This TCR beta chain was documented in a study of cytomegalovirus exposure and HLA in healthy donors. Whole-study findings and limits: Across donors, most TCRs were seen rarely, yet some public ones were widespread.

PCR employed 60 Vbeta and 13 Jbeta primers. The protocol was immunoSEQ multiplex PCR, while the TCRdb copy is restricted to in-frame clones and leaves out a portion. The table includes about 130,000 clones, approximately 84% detected once. Germline V CDR1 and CDR2: MRHNA, SNTAGT. CDR3 length: 15 residues. The V segment lost 3 bases and the J segment 0 bases; nucleotides outside the gene matches: 1. About this clone itself: The antigen is unknown.

Sequenced sample: PBMCs. The sequence was obtained from a boy younger than 10 in good health and CMV-seronegative. This rearrangement joins TRBV6-4 to TRBJ2-3; the match to TRBD2 covers 9 bases. The CDR3, as DNA: TGTGCCAGCAGTGAGGGGACTAGCAGCACAGATACGCAGTATTTT. The encoded protein is CASSEGTSSTDTQYF.